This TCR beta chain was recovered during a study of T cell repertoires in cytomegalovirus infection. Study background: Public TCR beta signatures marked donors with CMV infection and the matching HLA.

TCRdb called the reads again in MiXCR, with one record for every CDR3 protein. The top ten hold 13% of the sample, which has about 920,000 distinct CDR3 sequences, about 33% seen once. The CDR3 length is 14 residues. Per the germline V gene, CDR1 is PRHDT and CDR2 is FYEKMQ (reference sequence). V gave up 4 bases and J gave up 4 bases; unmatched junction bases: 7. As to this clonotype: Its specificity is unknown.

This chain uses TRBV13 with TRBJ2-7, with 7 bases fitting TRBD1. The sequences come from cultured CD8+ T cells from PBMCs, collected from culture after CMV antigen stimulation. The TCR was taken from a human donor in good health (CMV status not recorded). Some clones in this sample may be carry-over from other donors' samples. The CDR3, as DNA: TGTGCCAGCAGCTCGCCGGACAGGCGGTACGAGCAGTACTTC. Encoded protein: CASSSPDRRYEQYF.